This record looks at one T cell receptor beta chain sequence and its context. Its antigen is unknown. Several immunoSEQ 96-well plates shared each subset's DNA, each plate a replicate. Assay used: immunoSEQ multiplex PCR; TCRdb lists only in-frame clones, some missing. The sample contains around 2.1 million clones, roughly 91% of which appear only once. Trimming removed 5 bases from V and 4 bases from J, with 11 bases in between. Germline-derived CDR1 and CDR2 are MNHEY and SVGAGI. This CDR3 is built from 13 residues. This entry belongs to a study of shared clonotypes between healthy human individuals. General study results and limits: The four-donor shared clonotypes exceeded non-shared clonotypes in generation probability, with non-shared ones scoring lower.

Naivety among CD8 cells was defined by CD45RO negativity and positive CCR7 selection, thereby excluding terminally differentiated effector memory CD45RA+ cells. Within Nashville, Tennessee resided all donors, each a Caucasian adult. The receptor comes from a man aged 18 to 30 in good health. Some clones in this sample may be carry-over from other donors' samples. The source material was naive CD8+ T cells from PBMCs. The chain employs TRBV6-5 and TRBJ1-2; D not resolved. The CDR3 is CASSERVGYGYTF. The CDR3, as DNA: TGTGCCAGCAGTGAGCGGGTTGGCTATGGCTACACCTTC.